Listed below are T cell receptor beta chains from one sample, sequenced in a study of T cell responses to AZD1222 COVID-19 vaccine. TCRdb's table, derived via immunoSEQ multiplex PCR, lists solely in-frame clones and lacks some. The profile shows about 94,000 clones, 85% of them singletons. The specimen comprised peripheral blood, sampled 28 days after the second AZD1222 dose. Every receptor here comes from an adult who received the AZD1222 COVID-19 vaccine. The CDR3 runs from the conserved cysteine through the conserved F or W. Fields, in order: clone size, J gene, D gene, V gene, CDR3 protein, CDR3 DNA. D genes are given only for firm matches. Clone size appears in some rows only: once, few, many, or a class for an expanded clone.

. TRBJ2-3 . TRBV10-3 CAIRSTDTQYF TGTGCCATCCGCAGCACAGATACGCAGTATTTT
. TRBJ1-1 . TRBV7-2 CASSLVPQGSSTEAFF TGTGCCAGCAGCTTAGTGCCCCAGGGGTCGAGCACTGAAGCTTTCTTT
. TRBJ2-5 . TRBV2 CASHPGKTFGETQYF TGTGCCAGTCACCCGGGAAAAACTTTCGGAGAGACCCAGTACTTC
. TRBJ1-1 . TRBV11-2 CASSFHGKTWNTEAFF TGTGCCAGCAGCTTTCACGGCAAGACCTGGAACACTGAAGCTTTCTTT
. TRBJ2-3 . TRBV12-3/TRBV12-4 CASSIGTDTQYF TGTGCCAGCAGCATAGGGACAGATACGCAGTATTTT
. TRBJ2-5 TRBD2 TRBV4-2 CASSQDRGSSGGQETQYF TGTGCCAGCAGCCAAGATCGGGGGTCTAGCGGGGGCCAAGAGACCCAGTACTTC
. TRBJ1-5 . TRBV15 CATSRASGNQPQHF TGTGCCACCAGCAGAGCCTCAGGGAATCAGCCCCAGCATTTT
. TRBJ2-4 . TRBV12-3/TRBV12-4 CASAAIAGNIQYF TGTGCCAGCGCAGCAATAGCCGGAAACATTCAGTACTTC
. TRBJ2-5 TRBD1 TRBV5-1 CASSWGTAEETQYF TGCGCCAGCAGCTGGGGGACAGCCGAAGAGACCCAGTACTTC
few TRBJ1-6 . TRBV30 CAWRVSGHNSPLHF TGTGCCTGGAGAGTCTCGGGCCATAATTCACCCCTCCACTTT
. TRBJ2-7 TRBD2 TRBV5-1 CASSPGLAGGLDEQYF TGCGCCAGCAGCCCGGGACTAGCGGGGGGCCTCGACGAGCAGTACTTC
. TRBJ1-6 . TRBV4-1 CASSQALRQNSPLHF TGCGCCAGCAGCCAAGCCCTCCGACAGAATTCACCCCTCCACTTT
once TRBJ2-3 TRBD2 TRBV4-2 CASSQGLAGGPDTQYF TGTGCCAGCAGCCAGGGTTTAGCGGGAGGGCCAGATACGCAGTATTTT
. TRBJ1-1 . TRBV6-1 CASSEMVMLAEAFF TGTGCCAGCAGTGAGATGGTTATGCTCGCAGAAGCTTTCTTT
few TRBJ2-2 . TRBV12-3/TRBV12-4 CASSGTELFF TGTGCCAGCAGCGGGACGGAGCTGTTTTTT
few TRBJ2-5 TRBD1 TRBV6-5 CASRQDRFQETQYF TGTGCCAGCAGGCAGGACAGGTTCCAAGAGACCCAGTACTTC
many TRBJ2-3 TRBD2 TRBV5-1 CASSARLAGARGDTQYF TGCGCCAGCAGCGCCCGACTAGCGGGGGCCCGGGGAGATACGCAGTATTTT
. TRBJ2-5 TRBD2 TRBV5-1 CASSSTLGTSGGALKKTQYF TGCGCCAGCAGCTCAACACTCGGGACTAGCGGGGGGGCCCTCAAGAAGACCCAGTACTTC
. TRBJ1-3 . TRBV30 CAWGLGGRAGNTIYF TGTGCCTGGGGCCTCGGTGGGAGGGCTGGAAACACCATATATTTT
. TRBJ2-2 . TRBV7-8 CASRPRPDRGELFF TGTGCCAGTAGACCCCGCCCTGACCGGGGGGAGCTGTTTTTT
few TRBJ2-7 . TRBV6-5 CASSSGFYEQYF TGTGCCAGCAGTTCAGGGTTCTACGAGCAGTACTTC
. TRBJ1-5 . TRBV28 CASRGTVSNQPQHF TGTGCCAGCAGGGGAACGGTGAGCAATCAGCCCCAGCATTTT
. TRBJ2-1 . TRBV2 CASSDQPYNEQFF TGTGCCAGCAGTGATCAGCCCTACAATGAGCAGTTCTTC
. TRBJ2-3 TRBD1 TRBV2 CASRTGVIDTQYF TGTGCCAGCAGGACAGGGGTTATAGATACGCAGTATTTT
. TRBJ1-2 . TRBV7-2 CASSLSPPQGRRYGYTF TGTGCCAGCAGCTTATCCCCCCCTCAGGGGCGCCGATATGGCTACACCTTC
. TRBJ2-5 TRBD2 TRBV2 CASSEGTSPETQYF TGTGCCAGCAGTGAAGGGACTAGCCCGGAGACCCAGTACTTC
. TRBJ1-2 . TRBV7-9 CASSLVAGDGYTF TGTGCCAGCAGCTTAGTCGCAGGGGATGGCTACACCTTC
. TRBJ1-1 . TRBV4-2 CASSLPGGTNTEAFF TGTGCCAGCAGCCTCCCGGGTGGCACGAACACTGAAGCTTTCTTT
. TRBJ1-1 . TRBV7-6 CASSLQLVAMGTEAFF TGTGCCAGCAGCTTACAGTTAGTGGCTATGGGCACTGAAGCTTTCTTT
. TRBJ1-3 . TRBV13 CASGKKGNTIYF TGTGCCAGCGGAAAGAAAGGAAACACCATATATTTT
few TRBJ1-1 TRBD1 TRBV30 CAWSVRQGSEAFF TGTGCCTGGAGTGTACGACAGGGGTCGGAAGCTTTCTTT
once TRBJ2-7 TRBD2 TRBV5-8 CASSRLAGGSYEQYF TGTGCCAGCAGTCGACTAGCGGGAGGGTCCTACGAGCAGTACTTC
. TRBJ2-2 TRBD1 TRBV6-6 CASSHPTGDYNTGELFF TGTGCCAGCAGTCACCCGACAGGGGATTATAACACCGGGGAGCTGTTTTTT
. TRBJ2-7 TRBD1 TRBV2 CASSRQGMAYEQYF TGTGCCAGTAGCCGACAGGGGATGGCCTACGAGCAGTACTTC
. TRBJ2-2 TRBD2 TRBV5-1 CASSNRPGLAAGELFF TGCGCCAGCAGCAACCGTCCGGGACTAGCGGCCGGGGAGCTGTTTTTT
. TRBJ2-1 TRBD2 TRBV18 CASSPGTSGPLSYNEQFF TGTGCCAGCTCACCTGGGACTAGCGGCCCCCTCTCCTACAATGAGCAGTTCTTC
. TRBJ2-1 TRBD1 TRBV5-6 CASSRDRRGQFF TGTGCCAGCAGCCGGGACAGACGGGGGCAGTTCTTC
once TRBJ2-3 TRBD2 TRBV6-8 CASSGPTGGLTDTQYF TGTGCCAGCAGTGGGCCAACGGGAGGGCTCACAGATACGCAGTATTTT
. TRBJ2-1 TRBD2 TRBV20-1 CSASIDGRSSSYNEQFF TGCAGTGCTAGTATTGACGGGAGGTCTAGCTCCTACAATGAGCAGTTCTTC
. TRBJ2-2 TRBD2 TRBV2 CASGTLGGTLGGELFF TGTGCCAGCGGCACATTGGGGGGGACCCTCGGCGGGGAGCTGTTTTTT
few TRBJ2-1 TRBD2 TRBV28 CASRTSLSGPSYNEQFF TGTGCCAGCAGAACCTCCCTTAGCGGGCCTTCCTACAATGAGCAGTTCTTC
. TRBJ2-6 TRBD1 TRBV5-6 CASSLPGQSSGANVLTF TGTGCCAGCAGCTTACCGGGACAGAGCTCTGGGGCCAACGTCCTGACTTTC
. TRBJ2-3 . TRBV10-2 CASRAPGLGDTQYF TGCGCCAGCAGGGCCCCCGGGCTTGGAGATACGCAGTATTTT
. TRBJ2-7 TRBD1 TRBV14 CASSQGTGAYEQYF TGTGCCAGCAGCCAAGGAACAGGGGCCTACGAGCAGTACTTC